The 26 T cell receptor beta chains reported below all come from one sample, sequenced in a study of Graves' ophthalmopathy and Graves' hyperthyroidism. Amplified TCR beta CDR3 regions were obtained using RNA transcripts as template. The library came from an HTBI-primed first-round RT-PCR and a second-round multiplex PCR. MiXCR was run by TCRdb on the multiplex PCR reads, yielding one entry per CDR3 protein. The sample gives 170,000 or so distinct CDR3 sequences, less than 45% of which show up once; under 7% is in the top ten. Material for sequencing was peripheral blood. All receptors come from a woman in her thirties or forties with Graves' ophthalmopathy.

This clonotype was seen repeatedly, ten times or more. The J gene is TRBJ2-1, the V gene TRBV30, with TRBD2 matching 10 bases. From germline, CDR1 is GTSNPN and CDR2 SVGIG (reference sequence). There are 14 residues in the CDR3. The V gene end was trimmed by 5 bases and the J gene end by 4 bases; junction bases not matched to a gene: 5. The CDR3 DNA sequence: TGTGCCTGGGAGACGACTAGCGGGTACAATGAGCAGTTCTTC. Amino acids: CAWETTSGYNEQFF.

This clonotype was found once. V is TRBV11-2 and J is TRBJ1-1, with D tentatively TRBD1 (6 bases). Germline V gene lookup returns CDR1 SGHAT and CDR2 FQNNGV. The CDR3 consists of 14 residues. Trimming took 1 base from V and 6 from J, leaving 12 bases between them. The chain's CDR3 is CASSLVGGMAEAFF. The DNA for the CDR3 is TGTGCCAGCAGCTTAGTAGGGGGGATGGCTGAAGCTTTCTTT.

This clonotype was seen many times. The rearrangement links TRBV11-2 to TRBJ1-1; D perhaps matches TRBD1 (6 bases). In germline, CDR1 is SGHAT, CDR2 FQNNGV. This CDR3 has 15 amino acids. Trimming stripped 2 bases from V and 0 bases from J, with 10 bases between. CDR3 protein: CASSLRGTVNTEAFF. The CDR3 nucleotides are TGTGCCAGCAGCTTAAGGGGGACGGTGAACACTGAAGCTTTCTTT.

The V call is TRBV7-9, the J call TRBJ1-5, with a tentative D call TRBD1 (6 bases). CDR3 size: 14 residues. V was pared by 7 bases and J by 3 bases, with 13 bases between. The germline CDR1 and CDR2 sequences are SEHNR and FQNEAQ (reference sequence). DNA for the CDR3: TGTGCCAGCAAGCCTGCGGGGGCCAATCAGCCCCAGCATTTT. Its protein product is CASKPAGANQPQHF.

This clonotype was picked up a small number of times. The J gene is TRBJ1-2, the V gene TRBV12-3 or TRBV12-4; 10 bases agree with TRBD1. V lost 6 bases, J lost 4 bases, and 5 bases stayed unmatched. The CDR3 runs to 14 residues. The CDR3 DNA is TGTGCCAGCAGCCGGGACAGGGGAATCTATGGCTACACCTTC. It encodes CASSRDRGIYGYTF.

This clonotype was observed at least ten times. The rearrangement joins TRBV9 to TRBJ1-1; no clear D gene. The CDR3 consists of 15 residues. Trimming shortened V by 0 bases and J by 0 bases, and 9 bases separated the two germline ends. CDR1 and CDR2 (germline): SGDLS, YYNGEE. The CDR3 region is CASSVEAIMNTEAFF. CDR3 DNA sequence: TGTGCCAGCAGCGTAGAAGCGATCATGAACACTGAAGCTTTCTTT.

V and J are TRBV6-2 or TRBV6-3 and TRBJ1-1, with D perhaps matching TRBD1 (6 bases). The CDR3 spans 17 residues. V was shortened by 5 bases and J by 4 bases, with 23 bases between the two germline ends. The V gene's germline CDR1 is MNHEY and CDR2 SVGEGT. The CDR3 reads CASSTPPTWGARTEAFF. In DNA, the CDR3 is TGTGCCAGCAGTACCCCGCCGACCTGGGGGGCGCGCACTGAAGCTTTCTTT.

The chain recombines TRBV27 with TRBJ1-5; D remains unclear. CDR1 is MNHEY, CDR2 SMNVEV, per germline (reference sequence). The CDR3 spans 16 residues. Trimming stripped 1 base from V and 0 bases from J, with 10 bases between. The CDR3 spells CASSLLGRFSNQPQHF. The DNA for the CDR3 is TGTGCCAGCAGTTTATTAGGGAGGTTTAGCAATCAGCCCCAGCATTTT.

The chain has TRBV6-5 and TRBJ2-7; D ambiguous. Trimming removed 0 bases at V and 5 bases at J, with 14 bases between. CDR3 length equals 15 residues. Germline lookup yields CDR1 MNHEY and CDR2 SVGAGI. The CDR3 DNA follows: TGTGCCAGCAGTTACTCTCTTGCGAAGGTGAACGAGCAGTACTTC. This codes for CASSYSLAKVNEQYF.

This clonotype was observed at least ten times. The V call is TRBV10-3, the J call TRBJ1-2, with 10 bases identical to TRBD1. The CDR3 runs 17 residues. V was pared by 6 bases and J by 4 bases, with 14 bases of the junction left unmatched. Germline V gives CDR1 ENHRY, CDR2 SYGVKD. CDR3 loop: CAISHPPSRQGAYGYTF. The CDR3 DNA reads TGTGCCATCAGCCACCCCCCGAGTCGACAGGGGGCCTATGGCTACACCTTC.

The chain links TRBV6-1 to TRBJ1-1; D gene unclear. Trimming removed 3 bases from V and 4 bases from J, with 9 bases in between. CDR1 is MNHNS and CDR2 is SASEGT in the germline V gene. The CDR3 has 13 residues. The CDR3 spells CASSDIGSTEAFF. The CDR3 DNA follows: TGTGCCAGCAGTGATATAGGGAGCACTGAAGCTTTCTTT.

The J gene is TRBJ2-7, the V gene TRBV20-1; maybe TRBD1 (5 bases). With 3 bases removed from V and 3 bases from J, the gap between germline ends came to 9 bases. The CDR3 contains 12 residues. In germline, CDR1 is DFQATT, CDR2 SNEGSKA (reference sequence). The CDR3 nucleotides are TGCAGTGCTAGTAGACAGCTCTACGAGCAGTACTTC. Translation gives CSASRQLYEQYF.

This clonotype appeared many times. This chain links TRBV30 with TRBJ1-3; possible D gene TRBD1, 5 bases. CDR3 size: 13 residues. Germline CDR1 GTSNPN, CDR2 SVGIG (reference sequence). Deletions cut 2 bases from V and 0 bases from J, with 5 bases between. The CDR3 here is CAWSQGSGNTIYF. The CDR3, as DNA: TGTGCCTGGAGTCAGGGCTCTGGAAACACCATATATTTT.

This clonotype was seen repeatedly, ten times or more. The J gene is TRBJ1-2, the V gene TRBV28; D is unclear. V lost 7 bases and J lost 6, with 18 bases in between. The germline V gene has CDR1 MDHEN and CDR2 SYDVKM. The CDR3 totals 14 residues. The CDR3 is CASTKFIRAHGYTF. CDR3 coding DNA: TGTGCCAGCACCAAATTTATACGTGCCCATGGCTACACCTTC.

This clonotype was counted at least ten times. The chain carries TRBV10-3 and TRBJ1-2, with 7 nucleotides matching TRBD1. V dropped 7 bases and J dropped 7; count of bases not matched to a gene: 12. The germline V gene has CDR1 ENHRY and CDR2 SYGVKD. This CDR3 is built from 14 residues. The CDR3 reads CAITLDRVVGGYTF. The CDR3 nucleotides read TGTGCCATCACCCTCGACAGGGTAGTTGGTGGCTACACCTTC.

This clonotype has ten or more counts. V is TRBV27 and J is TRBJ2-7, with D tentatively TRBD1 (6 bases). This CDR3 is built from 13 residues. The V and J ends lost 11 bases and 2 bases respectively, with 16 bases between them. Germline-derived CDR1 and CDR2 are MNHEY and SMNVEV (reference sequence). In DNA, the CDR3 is TGTGCCGGCCCTGGACAGCGTACCTACGAGCAGTACTTC. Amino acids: CAGPGQRTYEQYF.

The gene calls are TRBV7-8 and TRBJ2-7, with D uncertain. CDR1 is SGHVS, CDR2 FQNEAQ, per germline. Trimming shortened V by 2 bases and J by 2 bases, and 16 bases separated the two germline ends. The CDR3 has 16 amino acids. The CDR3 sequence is CASSLWADPPTYEQYF. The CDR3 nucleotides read TGTGCCAGCAGCTTATGGGCGGATCCTCCAACCTACGAGCAGTACTTC.

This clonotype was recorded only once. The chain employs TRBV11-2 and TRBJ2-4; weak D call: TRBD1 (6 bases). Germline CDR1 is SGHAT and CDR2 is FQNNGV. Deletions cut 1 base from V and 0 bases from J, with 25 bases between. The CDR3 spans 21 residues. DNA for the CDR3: TGTGCCAGCAGCTTAGGTACAACTCCTACAGGGCCAACATTAGCCAAAAACATTCAGTACTTC. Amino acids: CASSLGTTPTGPTLAKNIQYF.

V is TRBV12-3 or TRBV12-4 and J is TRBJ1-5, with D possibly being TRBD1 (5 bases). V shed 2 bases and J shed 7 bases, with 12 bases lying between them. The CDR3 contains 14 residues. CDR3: CASSLSQGGQPQHF. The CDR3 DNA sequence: TGTGCCAGCAGTTTATCTCAGGGTGGGCAGCCCCAGCATTTT.

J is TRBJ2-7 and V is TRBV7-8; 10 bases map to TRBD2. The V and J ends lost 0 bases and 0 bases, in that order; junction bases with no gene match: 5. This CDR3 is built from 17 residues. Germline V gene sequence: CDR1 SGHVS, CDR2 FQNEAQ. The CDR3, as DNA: TGTGCCAGCAGCTTAGCAAGGACTAGCGGCTTCTCCTACGAGCAGTACTTC. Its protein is CASSLARTSGFSYEQYF. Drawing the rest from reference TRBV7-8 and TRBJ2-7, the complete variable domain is GAGVSQSPRYKVAKRGQDVALRCDPISGHVSLFWYQQALGQGPEFLTYFQNEAQLDKSGLPSDRFFAERPEGSVSTLKIQRTQQEDSAVYLCASSLARTSGFSYEQYFGPGTRLTVT.

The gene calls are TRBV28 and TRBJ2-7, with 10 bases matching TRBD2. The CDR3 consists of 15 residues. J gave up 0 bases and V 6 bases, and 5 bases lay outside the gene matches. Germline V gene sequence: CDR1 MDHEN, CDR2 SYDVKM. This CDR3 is CASSTPSGGSYEQYF. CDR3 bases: TGTGCCAGCAGCACGCCTAGCGGGGGCTCCTACGAGCAGTACTTC. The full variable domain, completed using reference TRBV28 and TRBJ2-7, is DVKVTQSSRYLVKRTGEKVFLECVQDMDHENMFWYRQDPGLGLRLIYFSYDVKMKEKGDIPEGYSVSREKKERFSLILESASTNQTSMYLCASSTPSGGSYEQYFGPGTRLTVT.

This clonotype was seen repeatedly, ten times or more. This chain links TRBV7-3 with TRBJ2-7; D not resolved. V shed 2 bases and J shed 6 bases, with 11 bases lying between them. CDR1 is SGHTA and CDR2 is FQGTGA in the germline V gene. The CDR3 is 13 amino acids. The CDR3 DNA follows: TGTGCCAGCAGCTTAGGGGTACTCTCCGAGCAGTACTTC. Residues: CASSLGVLSEQYF.

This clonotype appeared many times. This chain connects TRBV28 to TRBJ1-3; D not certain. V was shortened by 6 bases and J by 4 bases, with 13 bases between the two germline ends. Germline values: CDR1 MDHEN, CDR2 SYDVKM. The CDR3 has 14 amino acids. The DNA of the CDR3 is TGTGCCAGCAGAGGCAACCTGGCCGGAAACACCATATATTTT. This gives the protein CASRGNLAGNTIYF.

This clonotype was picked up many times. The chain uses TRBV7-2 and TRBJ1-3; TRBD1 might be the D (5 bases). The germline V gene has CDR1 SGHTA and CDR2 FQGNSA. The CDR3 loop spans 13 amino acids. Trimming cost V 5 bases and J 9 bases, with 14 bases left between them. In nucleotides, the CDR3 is TGTGCCAGCAGCCCTCGGGAGAGGGGCACCATATATTTT. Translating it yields CASSPRERGTIYF.

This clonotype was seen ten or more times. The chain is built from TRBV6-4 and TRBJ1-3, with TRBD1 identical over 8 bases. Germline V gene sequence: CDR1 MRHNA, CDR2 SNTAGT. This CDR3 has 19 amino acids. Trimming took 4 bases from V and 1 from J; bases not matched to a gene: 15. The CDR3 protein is CASSGFGQGPPMSGNTIYF. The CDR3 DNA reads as TGTGCCAGCAGTGGCTTTGGACAGGGTCCTCCAATGTCTGGAAACACCATATATTTT.

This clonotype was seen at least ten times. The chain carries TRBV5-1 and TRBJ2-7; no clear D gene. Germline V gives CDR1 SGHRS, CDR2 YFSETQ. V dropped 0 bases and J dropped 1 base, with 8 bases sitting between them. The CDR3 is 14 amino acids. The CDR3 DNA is TGCGCCAGCAGCTTGGCGGCAGGTTCCTACGAGCAGTACTTC. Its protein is CASSLAAGSYEQYF. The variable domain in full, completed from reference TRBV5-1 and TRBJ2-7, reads KAGVTQTPRYLIKTRGQQVTLSCSPISGHRSVSWYQQTPGQGLQFLFEYFSETQRNKGNFPGRFSGRQFSNSRSEMNVSTLELGDSALYLCASSLAAGSYEQYFGPGTRLTVT.